This T cell receptor (beta chain) was obtained from a study of T cell repertoires in cytomegalovirus infection. Study summary: Matching HLA type, along with CMV infection, was indicated by public TCR beta signatures. Whole-study results and caveats: Public TCR beta family frequency separated CMV-and-HLA carriers, including in an independent cohort. The response measured ex vivo was dominated by TCR beta clonotypes (HLA-C-restricted and CMV-specific).

Deletions cut 3 bases from V and 11 bases from J, with 14 bases between. There are 14 residues in the CDR3. Germline-derived CDR1 and CDR2 are LNHNV and YYDKDF (reference sequence). TCRdb reprocessed the reads with MiXCR, giving one entry per CDR3 protein. The sample has tens of thousands of distinct CDR3 sequences; roughly 32% are singletons. On this clonotype itself: Antigen specificity is unknown.

The TCR was taken from a human donor in good health (CMV status not recorded). Some clones in this sample may be carry-over from other donors' samples. The chain employs TRBV15 and TRBJ1-6; D unclear. Sequenced: PBMCs, sequenced either directly or after in vitro stimulation (not recorded which). CDR3 bases: TGTGCCACCAGCAGGGACCGGACGGGGACACCCCTCCACTTT. As protein: CATSRDRTGTPLHF.